The 28 T cell receptor beta chains listed next were all sequenced from one sample in a study of T cell responses to AZD1222 COVID-19 vaccine. Libraries were prepared by immunoSEQ multiplex PCR; TCRdb keeps only in-frame clonotypes and omits some of them. This table holds around 130,000 clones, 85% to 95% found once. The sample in question was peripheral blood, obtained on day 0 of AZD1222 vaccination. The receptor set was obtained from an adult in good health.

The chain carries TRBV6-5 and TRBJ1-1; D gene unclear. V was cut by 2 bases and J by 4 bases, with 11 bases left in between. In germline, CDR1 is MNHEY, CDR2 SVGAGI. The CDR3 loop spans 14 amino acids. For the CDR3, the DNA is TGTGCCAGCAGTTACGAAAGGAAAGGCACTGAAGCTTTCTTT. Amino acids: CASSYERKGTEAFF.

The chain joins TRBV7-9 to TRBJ2-7, with 10 positions matching TRBD1. Germline V CDR1 and CDR2: SEHNR, FQNEAQ (reference sequence). This CDR3 has 15 residues. The J segment lost 2 bases and the V segment lost 5 bases, leaving 6 bases of the junction unmatched. In DNA, the CDR3 is TGTGCCAGCAGCGCAAGACAGGGGGCCCCCTACGAGCAGTACTTC. Translated: CASSARQGAPYEQYF.

The rearrangement links TRBV18 to TRBJ1-5; no firm D call. The CDR3 covers 15 residues. CDR1 and CDR2 (germline): KGHSH, LQKENI. Trimming shortened V by 4 bases and J by 0 bases, and 10 bases separated the two germline ends. CDR3: CASSLRTDSNQPQHF. CDR3 DNA: TGTGCCAGCTCACTACGGACGGATAGCAATCAGCCCCAGCATTTT.

In its sample, this clone was seen once. The V and J genes are TRBV7-9 and TRBJ1-5; TRBD1 might be the D (6 bases). Trimming pared 4 bases from V and 7 bases from J, leaving 17 bases between. Germline V gives CDR1 SEHNR, CDR2 FQNEAQ (reference sequence). The CDR3 totals 15 residues. CDR3 loop: CASSSGAGEGQPQHF. The CDR3 nucleotides are TGTGCCAGCAGCTCGGGAGCAGGGGAGGGCCAGCCCCAGCATTTT.

The rearrangement joins TRBV15 to TRBJ1-4; D possibly corresponds to TRBD1 (6 bases). Trimming cost V 4 bases and J 4 bases, with 13 bases left between them. The CDR3 runs 15 residues. Germline V gene data show CDR1 as LNHNV and CDR2 as YYDKDF (reference sequence). CDR3 nucleotide sequence: TGTGCCACCAGCAAAGACAGGAACCATAATGAAAAACTGTTTTTT. Protein sequence: CATSKDRNHNEKLFF.

The chain carries TRBV29-1 and TRBJ1-4, with D perhaps matching TRBD1 (6 bases). Germline V gene sequence: CDR1 SQVTM, CDR2 ANQGSEA. This CDR3 contains 12 residues. Here the CDR3 DNA reads TGCGGCGGACAGAATTCTAATGAAAAACTGTTTTTT. This codes for CGGQNSNEKLFF.

This chain joins TRBV9 and TRBJ2-3; 7 bases match TRBD2. The CDR3 contains 16 residues. Germline V gene data show CDR1 as SGDLS and CDR2 as YYNGEE. Germline trimming cut 0 bases from V and 2 bases from J; bases unmatched to any gene: 6. The CDR3 sequence is CASSVVGGRSTDTQYF. For the CDR3, the DNA is TGTGCCAGCAGCGTAGTAGGCGGGAGATCCACAGATACGCAGTATTTT.

The CDR3 region has the DNA TGTGCCAGCAGCTTAAATTTTTGGGTCCCGGGATATGGCTACACCTTC. It codes for CASSLNFWVPGYGYTF. The chain links TRBV11-3 to TRBJ1-2; no firm D call. The CDR3 covers 16 residues. From germline, CDR1 is SGHNT and CDR2 YENEEA. Trimming cost V 2 bases and J 5 bases, with 18 bases left between them.

The CDR3 reads CASSPISGGYAGELFF. The CDR3 DNA reads as TGTGCCAGCTCACCAATATCGGGAGGCTACGCCGGGGAGCTGTTTTTT. The chain has TRBV18 and TRBJ2-2, with TRBD2 identical over 7 bases. V gave up 2 bases and J gave up 6 bases; unmatched junction bases: 9. The V gene's germline CDR1 is KGHSH and CDR2 LQKENI. There are 16 residues in the CDR3.

This clone appeared a single time. The chain links TRBV2 to TRBJ1-2; D might be TRBD1 (5 bases). The CDR3 consists of 15 residues. CDR1 is SNHLY, CDR2 FYNNEI, per germline. V shed 8 bases and J shed 0 bases, with 16 bases lying between them. CDR3 nucleotide sequence: TGTGCCAGCGGGGTCGGGGCCGAAGCTAACTATGGCTACACCTTC. Amino acid sequence: CASGVGAEANYGYTF.

The V and J genes are TRBV24-1 and TRBJ2-2; D is tentatively TRBD1 or TRBD2 (5 bases each). V was cut by 6 bases and J by 9 bases, with 10 bases left in between. CDR1 is KGHDR, CDR2 SFDVKD, per germline. The CDR3 sequence is 12 residues long. The chain's CDR3 is CATSLGTRELFF. The CDR3 DNA reads TGTGCCACCAGTTTAGGGACGAGGGAGCTGTTTTTT.

The sample holds one count of this clone. V is TRBV24-1 and J is TRBJ2-7; D not resolved. V was clipped by 2 bases and J by 3 bases, with 28 bases between them. The CDR3 totals 20 residues. Germline CDR1 is KGHDR and CDR2 is SFDVKD. In DNA, the CDR3 is TGTGCCACCAGTGATTGTAGGGATGTGCTAGACCTCTCGTTGAGCTACGAGCAGTACTTC. Its translation is CATSDCRDVLDLSLSYEQYF.

The chain couples TRBV30 to TRBJ2-2, with 8 bases identical to TRBD2. Germline-derived CDR1 and CDR2 are GTSNPN and SVGIG (reference sequence). J gave up 5 bases and V 1 base, and 3 bases lay outside the gene matches. The CDR3 length is 14 residues. In DNA, the CDR3 is TGTGCCTGGAGTGGGGGACTAGTTACCGGGGAGCTGTTTTTT. It specifies CAWSGGLVTGELFF.

The CDR3 reads CASSFSQYEQYF. Written as DNA, the CDR3 is TGTGCCAGCAGTTTTTCCCAATACGAGCAGTACTTC. The genes are TRBV12-3 or TRBV12-4 and TRBJ2-7; no reliable D call. Trimming took 3 bases from V and 4 from J, leaving 7 bases between them. The CDR3 is 12 residues long.

V and J are TRBV7-9 and TRBJ1-5; the match to TRBD1 covers 8 bases. Looked up from germline, CDR1 is SEHNR and CDR2 is FQNEAQ (reference sequence). The CDR3 length is 15 residues. With V trimmed by 2 bases and J by 7 bases, 7 bases remained unmatched. CDR3 amino acids: CASSLQGQGAQPQHF. Here the CDR3 DNA reads TGTGCCAGCAGCTTACAGGGGCAGGGGGCCCAGCCCCAGCATTTT.

The rearrangement uses TRBV5-1 and TRBJ1-2; the D gene is possibly TRBD1 (5 bases). V was shortened by 0 bases and J by 6 bases, with 21 bases between the two germline ends. This CDR3 is built from 17 residues. Germline V lookup: CDR1 SGHRS, CDR2 YFSETQ. CDR3 coding DNA: TGCGCCAGCAGCTTGGTTCCGTTGGACAAGGAGATTAATGGCTACACCTTC. Translated, it gives CASSLVPLDKEINGYTF.

The chain combines TRBV19 with TRBJ2-7; TRBD2 agrees at 8 bases. The CDR3 is 17 amino acids. V lost 4 bases, J lost 0 bases, and 11 bases stayed unmatched. Germline V lookup: CDR1 LNHDA, CDR2 SQIVND (reference sequence). In DNA, the CDR3 is TGTGCCAGTAGTAAATTTGGGATAGCGGGGATCTCCTACGAGCAGTACTTC. Translating gives CASSKFGIAGISYEQYF.

The J gene is TRBJ1-2, the V gene TRBV25-1, with 10 nucleotides matching TRBD1. CDR3 length: 14 residues. V lost 4 bases, J lost 8 bases, and 7 bases stayed unmatched. From germline, CDR1 is MGHDK and CDR2 SYGVNS. The CDR3 region is CASSGWTGGKGYTF. For the CDR3, the DNA is TGTGCCAGCAGTGGTTGGACAGGGGGTAAAGGCTACACCTTC.

V and J are TRBV9 and TRBJ2-5; no firm D call. Per germline, CDR1 SGDLS and CDR2 YYNGEE. The V end lost 3 bases, the J end lost 4 bases, and 16 bases lay between the germline ends. The CDR3 is 15 residues long. In DNA, the CDR3 is TGTGCCAGCAGCGCCTTAGGTGGGATAGGAGAGACCCAGTACTTC. This gives the protein CASSALGGIGETQYF.

The chain carries TRBV29-1 and TRBJ2-7, with D perhaps TRBD2 (5 bases). Germline V gene sequence: CDR1 SQVTM, CDR2 ANQGSEA. Trimming shortened V by 3 bases and J by 4 bases, and 13 bases separated the two germline ends. The CDR3 contains 13 residues. CDR3 amino acids: CSVEDFPSYEQYF. The CDR3 DNA reads as TGCAGCGTTGAGGACTTCCCCTCTTACGAGCAGTACTTC.

V usage is TRBV11-2 and J usage is TRBJ2-7; a possible D gene is TRBD1 (5 bases). The ends were cut back, 0 bases at V and 3 bases at J, with 9 bases in the middle. The germline CDR1 and CDR2 sequences are SGHAT and FQNNGV. The CDR3 is made up of 14 amino acids. The CDR3 sequence is CASSLEGPNYEQYF. The CDR3 nucleotides are TGTGCCAGCAGCTTAGAGGGGCCCAACTACGAGCAGTACTTC.

The chain joins TRBV19 to TRBJ1-1, with TRBD1 as a possible D gene (5 bases). This CDR3 is 14 amino acids long. Germline V gives CDR1 LNHDA, CDR2 SQIVND (reference sequence). Trimming took off 10 bases at V and 1 base at J, with 16 bases between the two ends. CDR3 nucleotide sequence: TGTGCCACAATGGGAGGGCAGGGGAACACTGAAGCTTTCTTT. It yields the protein CATMGGQGNTEAFF.

This rearrangement joins TRBV3-1 (or the pseudogene TRBV3-2) to TRBJ1-3; the D is unclear. Germline V gives CDR1 LGHDT, CDR2 YNNKEL (reference sequence). The CDR3 runs to 16 residues. V lost 1 base and J 4 bases, leaving 14 bases between the germline ends. Written as DNA, the CDR3 is TGTGCCAGCAGCCAAGTCAGGTCTGACCACGGAAACACCATATATTTT. Protein product: CASSQVRSDHGNTIYF.

This clone has just one count. The rearrangement links TRBV30 to TRBJ1-5; the D gene is possibly TRBD1 (5 bases). CDR1 and CDR2 (germline): GTSNPN, SVGIG (reference sequence). The CDR3 runs 12 residues. The CDR3 reads CAAGRTGQPQHF. Written as DNA, the CDR3 is TGTGCTGCGGGACGGACCGGGCAGCCCCAGCATTTT.

The rearrangement joins TRBV5-1 to TRBJ1-1; TRBD1 aligns across 7 bases. Germline trimming cut 0 bases from V and 4 bases from J; bases unmatched to any gene: 3. The germline V gene has CDR1 SGHRS and CDR2 YFSETQ. There are 14 residues in the CDR3. The CDR3 DNA reads as TGCGCCAGCAGCTTGGCCCCAGGGGGCACTGAAGCTTTCTTT. Protein sequence: CASSLAPGGTEAFF.

The chain uses TRBV30 and TRBJ1-2; weak D call: TRBD1 (5 bases). Trimming left V 1 base short and J 8 bases short, with 17 bases between. Germline CDR1 reads GTSNPN; CDR2 reads SVGIG (reference sequence). The CDR3 extends over 14 amino acids. The CDR3 DNA sequence: TGTGCCTGGAGTGATTTGGGGGGTCTGCGCGGCTACACCTTC. Translated, it gives CAWSDLGGLRGYTF.

The chain is built from TRBV7-7 and TRBJ1-1; D is unclear. Trimming pared 5 bases from V and 9 bases from J, leaving 16 bases between. CDR3 length: 13 amino acids. From germline, CDR1 is SSHAT and CDR2 FNYEAQ (reference sequence). CDR3 nucleotide sequence: TGTGCCAGCAGCCTCGAGGTGGGAGGGCAAGCTTTCTTT. This sequence encodes CASSLEVGGQAFF.

The rearrangement joins TRBV2 to TRBJ2-7; 7 bases match TRBD2. The junction had 17 bases not matched to a gene; V was cut back by 6 bases and J by 6 bases. The CDR3 has 16 residues. Germline V gene lookup returns CDR1 SNHLY and CDR2 FYNNEI. CDR3 protein: CASRLTLGLDPGEQYF. The CDR3 DNA sequence: TGTGCCAGCAGGTTGACCCTCGGACTAGATCCGGGCGAGCAGTACTTC.